These T cell receptor beta chains were read from a single sample in a study of blood T cell repertoires in COVID-19. TCRdb's copy holds only in-frame clones and misses some; the assay was immunoSEQ multiplex PCR. The data show almost 400,000 clones, roughly 86% seen once. Sequenced input: PBMCs or T cells enriched from blood (not recorded which). The receptors were sampled from a woman under 40 who had recovered from COVID-19. Each CDR3 is given with its conserved first and last residue. Fields, in order: clone size, V gene, J gene, D gene, CDR3 DNA, CDR3 protein. The D gene is left open where the match is weak. Clone sizes are given selectively: once, few, many, or a class where the clone is expanded.

.,TRBV7-2,TRBJ2-3,TRBD2,TGTGCCAGCAGCTTAGAGATTCGGCGGGGGGGCCGGGATACGCAGTATTTT,CASSLEIRRGGRDTQYF
.,TRBV28,TRBJ2-5,.,TGTGCCAGCAGTCTCCCACCGTACAGAGAAGAGACCCAGTACTTC,CASSLPPYREETQYF
.,TRBV6-5,TRBJ2-7,TRBD2,TGTGCCAGCCAGCGGGGGCACTCCTACGAGCAGTACTTC,CASQRGHSYEQYF
.,TRBV28,TRBJ1-1,.,TGTGCCAGCAGCCCGGGACACCAATACGCGGCTTTCTTT,CASSPGHQYAAFF
.,TRBV18,TRBJ2-5,.,TGTGCCAGCTCACCAGAACCGGGTTCCCAAGAGACCCAGTACTTC,CASSPEPGSQETQYF
few,TRBV9,TRBJ1-2,.,TGTGCCAGCTCGGGGGGCGGCTACACCTTC,CASSGGGYTF
.,TRBV18,TRBJ1-6,TRBD1,TGTGCCAGCTCACCATATCGGGACAGGGATTATAATTCACCCCTCCACTTT,CASSPYRDRDYNSPLHF
.,TRBV6-5,TRBJ1-2,TRBD1,TGTGCCAGCAGTCGGGACAGAGCCCTTCAAGGCTACACCTTC,CASSRDRALQGYTF
.,TRBV6-5,TRBJ2-7,TRBD1,TGTGCCAGCAGTTATTCACAGGGGGCGTTATACGAGCAGTACTTC,CASSYSQGALYEQYF
once,TRBV11-2,TRBJ2-7,TRBD2,TGTGCCAGCAGACTGGGACTAGCGTCAACCTACGAGCAGTACTTC,CASRLGLASTYEQYF
.,TRBV5-1,TRBJ2-7,TRBD2,TGCGCCAGCAGCTGGGGACTAGCGGGAGGACTTTCCTACGAGCAGTACTTC,CASSWGLAGGLSYEQYF
.,TRBV28,TRBJ1-6,TRBD1,TGTGCCAGCAGTCGCGACAGGGCTTGGAATTCACCCCTCCACTTT,CASSRDRAWNSPLHF
.,TRBV30,TRBJ1-2,.,TGTGCCTGGAGGATTCCGGGTCTCTATGGCTACACCTTC,CAWRIPGLYGYTF
.,TRBV2,TRBJ1-3,.,TGTGCCAGCAGTGAAGGCGTAAGCTCTGGAAACACCATATATTTT,CASSEGVSSGNTIYF
.,TRBV7-9,TRBJ1-1,TRBD1,TGTGCCAGCAGCCGACTCACAGGGGTCGGCACTGAAGCTTTCTTT,CASSRLTGVGTEAFF
.,TRBV13,TRBJ2-5,TRBD2,TGTGCCAGCAGCTCCAAGGCGGGGGGCGATTTAGAGACCCAGTACTTC,CASSSKAGGDLETQYF
.,TRBV12-3/TRBV12-4,TRBJ1-1,.,TGTGCCAGCACCTACGGGGTGTCCACTGAAGCTTTCTTT,CASTYGVSTEAFF
.,TRBV9,TRBJ2-3,.,TGTGCCAGCAGCGTAGGGGTTAGCGGCACAGATACGCAGTATTTT,CASSVGVSGTDTQYF
.,TRBV5-1,TRBJ1-3,.,TGCGCCAGCAGGGAGGGAAACACCATATATTTT,CASREGNTIYF
.,TRBV19,TRBJ2-5,TRBD2,TGTGCCAGTAGAAGGCGGGGGGCTCCTTTCGAGACCCAGTACTTC,CASRRRGAPFETQYF
.,TRBV7-3,TRBJ1-1,TRBD1,TGTGCCAGCAGCTTAATCCCCAGGGGGGCTGAAGCTTTCTTT,CASSLIPRGAEAFF
.,TRBV10-2,TRBJ1-2,.,TGCGCCAGCAGTACAGGGAAGAATAACTATGGCTACACCTTC,CASSTGKNNYGYTF
.,TRBV3-1/TRBV3-2,TRBJ1-5,.,TGTGCCAGCAGCCTTTCGGCGGGTGGGCGCAATCAGCCCCAGCATTTT,CASSLSAGGRNQPQHF
.,TRBV7-9,TRBJ2-7,.,TGTGCCACCGGGAATAAGGGACTTTACTACGAGCAGTACTTC,CATGNKGLYYEQYF
.,TRBV7-3,TRBJ1-3,.,TGTGCCAGCAGCTCGGGGGGCTCTGGAAACACCATATATTTT,CASSSGGSGNTIYF
.,TRBV9,TRBJ1-3,.,TGTGCCAGCAGCGTAACAACAGATCTACGTGGAAACACCATATATTTT,CASSVTTDLRGNTIYF
.,TRBV30,TRBJ1-5,TRBD1,TGTGCCTGGAGTAGGGGGCCGGCCATAGGGAATCAGCCCCAGCATTTT,CAWSRGPAIGNQPQHF
.,TRBV13,TRBJ2-1,TRBD2,TGTGCCAGCAGTTCAGCGGGAGGGCCCTGGAATGAGCAGTTCTTC,CASSSAGGPWNEQFF
.,TRBV7-3,TRBJ2-1,TRBD2,TGTGCCACTCGGAGGCTCGGGGGGGCCGACAATGAGCAGTTCTTC,CATRRLGGADNEQFF
.,TRBV3-1/TRBV3-2,TRBJ2-1,TRBD2,TGTGCCAGCAGCCGACTAGCGGGCTCCTACAATGAGCAGTTCTTC,CASSRLAGSYNEQFF
.,TRBV27,TRBJ1-1,.,TGTGCCAGCAGTACCTACAGGGCGAACACTGAAGCTTTCTTT,CASSTYRANTEAFF
.,TRBV11-3,TRBJ2-5,TRBD2,TGTGCCAGCAGCTTAGGGGCAGCTCGGGAGGCACGGGGGCAAGAGACCCAGTACTTC,CASSLGAAREARGQETQYF
.,TRBV18,TRBJ1-5,.,TGTGCCAGCTCACCGGGCCAGCCCTATAGCAATCAGCCCCAGCATTTT,CASSPGQPYSNQPQHF
.,TRBV7-2,TRBJ1-3,TRBD1,TGTGCCAGCAGCTTAGTTGGGACAGGGATCTCTGGAAACACCATATATTTT,CASSLVGTGISGNTIYF
.,TRBV12-3/TRBV12-4,TRBJ2-7,.,TGTGCCAGCAGTTTACGCACTAACTACGAGCAGTACTTC,CASSLRTNYEQYF
.,TRBV30,TRBJ1-4,.,TGTGCCTGGAGAAATACCCAGGGGAATGAAAAACTGTTTTTT,CAWRNTQGNEKLFF
.,TRBV3-1/TRBV3-2,TRBJ2-2,.,TGTGCCAGCAGCCAAGGAGGGAGTGGCGGGGAGCTGTTTTTT,CASSQGGSGGELFF
.,TRBV28,TRBJ1-2,TRBD1,TGTGCCAGCAGTTCCTTAGGACAGGAGTACTTC,CASSSLGQEYF
.,TRBV30,TRBJ1-6,TRBD1,TGTGCCTGGAGTGCTGGACAGGGTGGAAATTCACCCCTCCACTTT,CAWSAGQGGNSPLHF
.,TRBV6-5,TRBJ2-1,.,TGTGCCAGCAGTTACTCACCGGGAGCAAATGAGCAGTTCTTC,CASSYSPGANEQFF
once,TRBV24-1,TRBJ1-2,.,TGTGCCACCAGTGATGGGGGGGCAAACCTCTATGGCTACACCTTC,CATSDGGANLYGYTF
.,TRBV18,TRBJ1-2,TRBD1,TGTGCCAGCTCACCAGCCGGGACAGGGAGGTATGGCTACACCTTC,CASSPAGTGRYGYTF
.,TRBV28,TRBJ2-7,.,TGTGCCAGTCAGGGGTGGAGGAACTACGAGCAGTACTTC,CASQGWRNYEQYF
.,TRBV19,TRBJ2-2,.,TGTGCCAGTAGTATCTTGGGCACTTCGAACACCGGGGAGCTGTTTTTT,CASSILGTSNTGELFF
.,TRBV27,TRBJ2-7,TRBD2,TGTGCCAGCAGTCTTGGGACTAGCGGCTCCTACGAGCAGTACTTC,CASSLGTSGSYEQYF
.,TRBV19,TRBJ1-1,.,TGTGCCAGTAGTATATCGCAGAAGAACACTGAAGCTTTCTTT,CASSISQKNTEAFF
.,TRBV10-3,TRBJ1-6,.,TGTGCCAGCAGGACAGTGGATAATTCACCCCTCCACTTT,CASRTVDNSPLHF
few,TRBV9,TRBJ2-2,.,TGTGCCAGCAGCGTAACCCAACTCCCGGACACCGGGGAGCTGTTTTTT,CASSVTQLPDTGELFF
.,TRBV30,TRBJ1-2,.,TGTGCCTGGAGCTCCTCAGGCAACTATGGCTACACCTTC,CAWSSSGNYGYTF
once,TRBV6-2/TRBV6-3,TRBJ1-1,TRBD1,TGTGCCAGCAGTTTGACAGGGAAGAACACTGAAGCTTTCTTT,CASSLTGKNTEAFF
once,TRBV21-1,TRBJ2-3,.,TGTGCCAGCAGCAAAGGGGGGACAGGAACGCAGTATTTT,CASSKGGTGTQYF
.,TRBV5-1,TRBJ2-7,TRBD2,TGCGCCAGCAGCTTTGTCGCAGCGGGGCAGCAACAGACATTTCCGCAGTACTTC,CASSFVAAGQQQTFPQYF
.,TRBV28,TRBJ1-2,TRBD1,TGTGCCAGCAGGGGGGACAGCTATGGCTACACCTTC,CASRGDSYGYTF